This T cell receptor beta chain was identified in a study of tumor and adjacent non-tumor tissue in lung cancer. Looking at the study overall: Patients comprised 12 adenocarcinoma, a couple of squamous cell carcinoma and 1 small cell lung cancer. Each sample yielded millions of productive TCRbeta reads on average. Study results and caveats: Significantly higher TCR diversity was found in tumor than normal lung. Normal lung showed higher cumulative top 100 clone frequency than tumor.

On this clonotype itself: Its cognate antigen is unknown.

The CDR3 contains 13 residues. CDR1 and CDR2 (germline): SGHAT, FQNNGV. The germline V and J ends were trimmed by 2 bases and 12 bases, with 14 bases remaining between them. This sample's RNA came from whole unsorted tissue. The normal lung tissue was taken more than 3 cm from the tumor edge. The library came from three nested PCR rounds adapted from ARM-PCR protocols. TCRdb itself ran the multiplex PCR reads through MiXCR, one entry per CDR3 protein. The sample records tens of thousands of distinct CDR3 sequences, around 70% being singletons. The specimen sequenced was distant non-tumor lung tissue. This receptor was obtained from a woman aged 50 to 60 with non-small cell lung cancer. This chain joins TRBV11-2 and TRBJ2-1; D unclear. The CDR3 loop is CASSLIFLGGQFF. For the CDR3, the DNA is TGTGCCAGCAGCTTAATATTCCTCGGTGGGCAGTTCTTC.